This T cell receptor beta chain was sequenced for a study of response to subunit inactivated influenza vaccine. This clonotype was counted only a few times. As yet, its antigen is unknown. The CDR3 extends over 15 amino acids. Trimming took 5 bases from V and 0 from J; bases not matched to a gene: 6. Germline V gives CDR1 DFQATT, CDR2 SNEGSKA (reference sequence). MiXCR, run by TCRdb on the RT-PCR reads, gives a single entry per CDR3 protein. The sample includes 700,000 to 800,000 distinct CDR3 sequences, approximately 18% seen only once; the top ten take roughly 11%. Study results and caveats: Only a handful of new T cells, the authors suggested, are recruited with each seasonal influenza vaccination.

This chain uses TRBV20-1 with TRBJ1-5, with TRBD1 matching 8 bases. This specimen consisted of PBMCs from blood, obtained about 5 days after vaccination. The sequence came from a man aged 50 to 60 who received an inactivated influenza vaccine. The CDR3 sequence: CSAGDRYYSNQPQHF. CDR3 nucleotide sequence: TGCAGTGCTGGGGACAGGTACTATAGCAATCAGCCCCAGCATTTT.